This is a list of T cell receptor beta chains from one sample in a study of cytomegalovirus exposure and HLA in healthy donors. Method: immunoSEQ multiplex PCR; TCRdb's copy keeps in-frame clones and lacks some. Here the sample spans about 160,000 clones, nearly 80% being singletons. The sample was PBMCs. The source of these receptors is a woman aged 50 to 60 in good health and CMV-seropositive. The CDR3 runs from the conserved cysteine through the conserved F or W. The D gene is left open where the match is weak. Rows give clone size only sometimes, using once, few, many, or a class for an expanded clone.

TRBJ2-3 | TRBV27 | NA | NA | CASSLRGRDFDTQYF | TGTGCCAGCAGTTTAAGGGGCAGGGACTTTGATACGCAGTATTTT
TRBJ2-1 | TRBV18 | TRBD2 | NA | CASSPPEGGFYNEQFF | TGTGCCAGCTCACCACCAGAGGGAGGGTTCTACAATGAGCAGTTCTTC
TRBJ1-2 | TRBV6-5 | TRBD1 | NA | CASSYPDRGGYGYTF | TGTGCCAGCAGTTACCCGGACAGGGGGGGCTATGGCTACACCTTC
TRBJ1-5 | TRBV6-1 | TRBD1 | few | CASSEVGTGGDQPQHF | TGTGCCAGCAGTGAAGTAGGAACAGGGGGCGATCAGCCCCAGCATTTT
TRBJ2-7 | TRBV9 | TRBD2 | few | CASSAGGRGEQYF | TGTGCCAGCAGCGCGGGGGGTCGAGGGGAGCAGTACTTC
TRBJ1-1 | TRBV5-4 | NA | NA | CASSSTDNLLGEAFF | TGTGCCAGCAGTTCAACCGACAATCTTTTGGGTGAAGCTTTCTTT
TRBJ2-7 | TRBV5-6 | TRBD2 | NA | CASTKAGGIEQYF | TGTGCCAGCACCAAAGCGGGGGGGATTGAGCAGTACTTC
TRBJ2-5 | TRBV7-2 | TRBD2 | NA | CASSSRTSGYQETQYF | TGTGCCAGCAGCTCCCGGACTAGCGGGTATCAAGAGACCCAGTACTTC
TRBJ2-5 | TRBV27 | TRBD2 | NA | CASSRTSGGETQYF | TGTGCCAGCAGTCGGACTAGCGGGGGAGAGACCCAGTACTTC
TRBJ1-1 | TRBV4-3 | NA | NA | CASSLIQGLNTEAFF | TGCGCCAGCAGCCTCATCCAGGGGTTGAACACTGAAGCTTTCTTT
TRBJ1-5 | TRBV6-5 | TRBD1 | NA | CASSYLRDRNQPQHF | TGTGCCAGCAGTTACCTCCGGGACAGAAATCAGCCCCAGCATTTT
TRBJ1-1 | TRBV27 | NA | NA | CASSLQANTEAFF | TGTGCCAGCAGTTTGCAGGCGAACACTGAAGCTTTCTTT
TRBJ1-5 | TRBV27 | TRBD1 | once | CASAGQYNQPQHF | TGTGCCAGCGCGGGACAGTACAATCAGCCCCAGCATTTT
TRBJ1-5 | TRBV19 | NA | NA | CASSQQEGQPQHF | TGTGCCAGTAGCCAACAGGAAGGTCAGCCCCAGCATTTT
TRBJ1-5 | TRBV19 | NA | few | CASRWDGRGDQPQHF | TGTGCCAGTAGATGGGACGGCAGGGGTGATCAGCCCCAGCATTTT
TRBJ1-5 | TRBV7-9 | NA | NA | CASSSSGAQPQHF | TGTGCCAGCAGCTCCTCGGGTGCCCAGCCCCAGCATTTT
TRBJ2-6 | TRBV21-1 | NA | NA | CRGGVRGANVLTF | TGTAGGGGAGGCGTAAGGGGGGCCAACGTCCTGACTTTC
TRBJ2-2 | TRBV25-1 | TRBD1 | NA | CASSAHGTANTGELFF | TGTGCCAGCAGTGCACACGGGACAGCGAACACCGGGGAGCTGTTTTTT
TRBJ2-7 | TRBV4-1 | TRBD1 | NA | CASSQTFSGTAYEQYF | TGCGCCAGCAGCCAAACGTTCTCCGGGACAGCCTACGAGCAGTACTTC
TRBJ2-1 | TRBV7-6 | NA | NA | CASSSDSLDYNEQFF | TGTGCCAGCAGTTCAGACTCCCTCGACTACAATGAGCAGTTCTTC
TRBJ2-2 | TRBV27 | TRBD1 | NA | CASSTGQGTGELFF | TGTGCCAGCAGTACAGGACAGGGTACCGGGGAGCTGTTTTTT
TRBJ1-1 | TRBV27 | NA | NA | CASSPSYGGTEAFF | TGTGCCAGCAGTCCATCGTATGGAGGAACTGAAGCTTTCTTT